A single TCR beta chain is shown here with its context. The data were taken from a study of blood T cell repertoires in COVID-19. Trimming took off 3 bases at V and 5 bases at J, with 13 bases between the two ends. The CDR3 sequence is 14 residues long. Germline V CDR1 and CDR2: SEHNR, FQNEAQ (reference sequence). Using immunoSEQ multiplex PCR, the repertoire was profiled, and TCRdb retains in-frame clones only, with some absent. The sample yields 200,000 to 300,000 clones, 84% seen once. This sequence originates from a man aged 40-49 years who had recovered from COVID-19. The chain carries TRBV7-9 and TRBJ1-2; a weak D match, TRBD1 (5 bases). Sequenced: peripheral blood. Here the CDR3 DNA reads TGTGCCAGCAGCTTGGAAACAGGCCCTTATGGCTACACCTTC. Residues: CASSLETGPYGYTF. Full variable domain (outside the CDR3, taken from reference TRBV7-9 and TRBJ1-2): DTGVSQNPRHKITKRGQNVTFRCDPISEHNRLYWYRQTLGQGPEFLTYFQNEAQLEKSRLLSDRFSAERPKGSFSTLEIQRTEQGDSAMYLCASSLETGPYGYTFGSGTRLTVV.